This T cell receptor (beta chain) originates from a study of HIV-infected patients and healthy controls. Germline V gene data show CDR1 as ENHRY and CDR2 as SYGVKD. V lost 10 bases and J lost 2; bases outside the gene matches: 11. This CDR3 is built from 15 residues. This clonotype was seen many times. Antiretroviral therapy had run roughly three months, about 14 weeks, before follow-up blood collection. No cell fractionation was done, so the repertoire covers all unsorted peripheral blood T cells. Alpha and beta constant-region primers primed reverse transcription of around 540 ng RNA. Using multiplexing indices, alpha and beta chain libraries were generated apart by chain-specific third strand synthesis. Ligation attached cDNA to a 5' RACE adapter that carried a random hexamer and SP2 site. TCRdb redid the calling of the 5' RACE reads with MiXCR, one entry per CDR3 protein. The profile shows 4,000 to 4,500 distinct CDR3 sequences, around 8% of them singletons.

The chain uses TRBV10-3 and TRBJ2-3; TRBD1 aligns across 8 bases. This clonotype originated in an adult with HIV infection. The sequencing used blood, collected during antiretroviral therapy. The CDR3 is CATLDRDKVTDTQYF. The CDR3 nucleotides read TGTGCCACCTTGGACAGGGATAAGGTCACAGATACGCAGTATTTT.